This TCR beta chain was sequenced during a study of early T cells in non-severe SARS-CoV-2 infection. Individual cDNA molecules each received unique molecular identifiers attached to them. In TCRdb, the 5' RACE reads were re-called with MiXCR into one record per CDR3 protein. Of roughly 100,000 distinct CDR3 sequences in the sample, 13% were seen once. Worth noting for this clonotype: A read error may explain this, as a much larger clone is one base away.

The CDR3 spans 14 residues. The germline gives CDR1 DFQATT, CDR2 SNEGSKA (reference sequence). The V and J genes are TRBV20-1 and TRBJ2-7; perhaps D is TRBD1 or TRBD2 (6 bases each). The source is an adult who was a healthcare worker with PCR-confirmed SARS-CoV-2 infection or an uninfected control (not recorded which). The sequenced material came from whole blood. The CDR3 DNA reads TGCGGTGCTAGCCTACTCAGGGGACGGGGGGAGCAGTACTTC. This translates into CGASLLRGRGEQYF.